This T cell receptor beta chain emerged from a study of T-cell reconstitution after alpha-beta-depleted transplantation in children. General study findings and limits: For some patients, TCRbeta diversity was high at day 60 because of recipient T cells and thymic progenitors that survived. Newly generated T cells supplied most T-cell counts and diversity one year post-transplant. At around two months after transplant, the alpha-beta T cells were reportedly derived from several hundred expanded clones that came from non-depleted graft cells.

Notes on this clonotype: Its antigen is as yet unknown.

Unique molecular identifiers featured in how the TCRbeta library was prepared. TCRdb reanalysed the PCR reads using MiXCR and keeps one entry per CDR3 protein. The data hold about 420,000 distinct CDR3 sequences, with 15% to 20% observed a single time. CDR1 is SGHRS and CDR2 is YFSETQ in the germline V gene. This CDR3 comprises 16 residues. With 0 bases removed from V and 8 bases from J, the gap between germline ends came to 18 bases. The material was PBMCs, mostly from graft donor cells, obtained 360 days after TCRalphabeta/CD19-depleted stem cell transplant. This chain uses TRBV5-1 with TRBJ1-3, with unresolved D. The sequence was obtained from a boy younger than two who had a stem cell transplant for Wiskott-Aldrich syndrome, so the T cells may come from the graft donor. Here the CDR3 reads CASSLDRRSLSDTIYF. DNA for the CDR3: TGCGCCAGCAGCTTGGATCGGCGATCTCTGAGTGACACCATATATTTT.